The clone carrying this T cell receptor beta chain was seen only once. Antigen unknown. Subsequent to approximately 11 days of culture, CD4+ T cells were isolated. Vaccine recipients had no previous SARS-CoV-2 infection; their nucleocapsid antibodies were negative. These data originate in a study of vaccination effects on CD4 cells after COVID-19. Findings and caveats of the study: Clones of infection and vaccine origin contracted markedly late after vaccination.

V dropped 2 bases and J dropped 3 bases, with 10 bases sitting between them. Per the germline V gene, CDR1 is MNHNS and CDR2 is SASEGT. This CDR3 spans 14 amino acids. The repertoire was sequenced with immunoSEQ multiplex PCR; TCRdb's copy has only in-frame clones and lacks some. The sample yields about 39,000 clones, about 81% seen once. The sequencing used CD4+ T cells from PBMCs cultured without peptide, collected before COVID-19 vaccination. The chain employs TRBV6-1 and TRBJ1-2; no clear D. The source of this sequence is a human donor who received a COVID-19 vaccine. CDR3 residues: CASSESGDYYGYTF. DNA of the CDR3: TGTGCCAGCAGTGAATCCGGAGATTACTATGGCTACACCTTC.